This TCR beta chain was sequenced during a study of T-cell reconstitution after alpha-beta-depleted transplantation in children. Points from the study as a whole: It was surviving recipient T cells and thymic progenitors that gave some patients high TCRbeta diversity at day 60. Fresh T-cell production supplied most of the T-cell counts and diversity seen one year after transplant. Expanded clones from the graft, numbering several hundred, reportedly supplied alpha-beta T cells about two months after transplant.

Unique molecular identifiers were incorporated during preparation of the TCRbeta library. MiXCR, run by TCRdb on the PCR reads, gives a single entry per CDR3 protein. The table includes 100,000 or so distinct CDR3 sequences, around 5.9% detected once. At least ten counts were recorded for this clonotype. Its specificity is unknown. The sample here was PBMCs, mostly from graft donor cells, taken 60 days after TCRalphabeta/CD19-depleted stem cell transplant. This clonotype was sampled from a female patient aged 2-10 years who had a stem cell transplant for Fanconi anemia, so the T cells may come from the graft donor.

The CDR3 reads CASSFSSGGGSYNEQFF. The CDR3 bases are TGTGCCAGCAGCTTTTCTAGCGGGGGGGGGTCGTACAATGAGCAGTTCTTC. The chain combines TRBV7-2 with TRBJ2-1; 12 bases line up with TRBD2. Germline CDR1 reads SGHTA; CDR2 reads FQGNSA. The CDR3 totals 17 residues. Trimming removed 3 bases from V and 4 bases from J; junction bases left unmatched: 7.